This T cell receptor (beta chain) was profiled in a study of blood T cells in healthy people across ages. Donor samples were obtained from healthy Caucasian individuals from Russia, aged 6 to 90. Isolated per sample were at least 6.5 million PBMCs. Germline CDR1 and CDR2: SGHRS and YFSETQ. The length of the CDR3 is 15 residues. V was pared by 1 base and J by 0 bases, with 10 bases between. As regards this clonotype: What it binds is not known.

Overall study findings and caveats: CMV status of donors was not determined, possibly confounding expanded clonotype changes.

Primers used in a second PCR of about 6 to 11 cycles were a sample-barcoded 5' primer and a J-beta primer mix. TCRdb called the 5' RACE reads again in MiXCR, with one record for every CDR3 protein. This sample has more than 500,000 distinct CDR3 sequences, with roughly 28% found just once. The receptor's source is a woman in her seventies in good health. V is TRBV5-1 and J is TRBJ2-5; unclear D gene. Sample: blood. Here the CDR3 DNA reads TGCGCCAGCAGCTTGCTTGGGCACGACCAAGAGACCCAGTACTTC. Amino acid sequence: CASSLLGHDQETQYF.